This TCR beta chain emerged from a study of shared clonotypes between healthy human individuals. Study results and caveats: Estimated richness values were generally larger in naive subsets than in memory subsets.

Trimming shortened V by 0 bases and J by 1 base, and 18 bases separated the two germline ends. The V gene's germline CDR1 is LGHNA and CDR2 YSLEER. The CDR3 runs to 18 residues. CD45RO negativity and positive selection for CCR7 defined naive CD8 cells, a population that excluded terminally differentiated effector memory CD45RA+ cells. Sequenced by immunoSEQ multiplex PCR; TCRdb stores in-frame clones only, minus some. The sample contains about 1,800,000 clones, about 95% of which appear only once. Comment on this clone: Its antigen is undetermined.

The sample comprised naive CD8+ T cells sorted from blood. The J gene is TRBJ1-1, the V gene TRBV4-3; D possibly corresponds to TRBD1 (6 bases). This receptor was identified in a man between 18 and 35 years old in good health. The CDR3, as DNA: TGCGCCAGCAGCCAAGATGCGGGGGGGCGGTACGGGAACACTGAAGCTTTCTTT. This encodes CASSQDAGGRYGNTEAFF.